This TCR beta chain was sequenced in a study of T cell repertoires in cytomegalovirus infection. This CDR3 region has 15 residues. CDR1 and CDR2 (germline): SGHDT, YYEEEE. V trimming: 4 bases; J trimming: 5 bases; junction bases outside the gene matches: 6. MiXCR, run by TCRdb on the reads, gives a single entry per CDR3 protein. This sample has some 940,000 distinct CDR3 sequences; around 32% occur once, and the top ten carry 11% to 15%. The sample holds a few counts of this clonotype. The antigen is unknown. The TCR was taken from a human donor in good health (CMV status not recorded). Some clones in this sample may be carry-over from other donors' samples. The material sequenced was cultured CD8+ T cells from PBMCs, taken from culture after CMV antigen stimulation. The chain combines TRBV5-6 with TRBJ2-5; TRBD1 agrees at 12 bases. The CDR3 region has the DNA TGTGCCAGCAGCCTGGGACAGGGGGCGATGGAGACCCAGTACTTC. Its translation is CASSLGQGAMETQYF.